These 30 T cell receptor beta chains share one sample of origin, sequenced in a study of cytomegalovirus exposure and HLA in healthy donors (dated by TCRdb to about 2017). Library preparation was by the immunoSEQ multiplex PCR assay. The multiplex PCR relied on a mix of 60 forward primers for TCR Vbeta segments and 13 reverse primers for TCR Jbeta segments. TCRdb retrieved this table from immuneACCESS and kept in-frame rearrangements only. Not all clones are present; in checked studies, unresolved V genes account for under half, and no reason is known for the remainder. This sample is represented by about 170,000 clones; 70% to 80% of them were singletons. The top ten clonotypes cover 0.6% to 0.9% of the sample. Sequencing used PBMCs. Every receptor here comes from a female donor in good health and CMV-seronegative.

This sequence joins TRBV10-3 and TRBJ2-7; TRBD1 aligns across 9 bases. Germline V gives CDR1 ENHRY, CDR2 SYGVKD. The CDR3 spans 15 residues. V trimming: 7 bases; J trimming: 5 bases; junction bases outside the gene matches: 12. CDR3 sequence (DNA): TGTGCCATCACGACTCAACAGGGGGCGATAAACGAGCAGTACTTC. Its protein product is CAITTQQGAINEQYF.

V usage is TRBV10-2 and J usage is TRBJ1-5; 8 bases agree with TRBD1. This CDR3 region has 15 residues. Germline CDR1 is WSHSY and CDR2 is SAAADI. V trimming: 3 bases; J trimming: 2 bases; junction bases outside the gene matches: 3. This CDR3 reads CASSEGTGGNQPQHF. DNA of the CDR3: TGCGCCAGCAGTGAAGGGACAGGAGGCAATCAGCCCCAGCATTTT.

The table lists this clone with a count of one. The chain joins TRBV29-1 to TRBJ1-1; D possibly corresponds to TRBD1 (5 bases). The CDR3 is made up of 11 amino acids. Germline V CDR1 and CDR2: SQVTM, ANQGSEA. V dropped 6 bases and J dropped 10 bases, with 15 bases sitting between them. CDR3 residues: CSVADSEVAFF. CDR3 DNA sequence: TGCAGCGTAGCTGACAGTGAGGTAGCTTTCTTT.

This clone was counted only a few times. One end of the junction varies from germline; a read error may be responsible. The chain carries TRBV4-3 and TRBJ2-6, with 10 nucleotides matching TRBD1. The CDR3 sequence is 17 residues long. Germline assignment: CDR1 LGHNA and CDR2 YSLEER. The DNA of the CDR3 is TGCGCCAGCAGCCAAGTGGGACAGGGGTCCGGGGCCAACGGCCTGACTTTC. The encoded protein is CASSQVGQGSGANGLTF.

The chain couples TRBV9 to TRBJ1-1; D uncertain. Germline assignment: CDR1 SGDLS and CDR2 YYNGEE. This CDR3 is built from 15 residues. The V end lost 0 bases, the J end lost 0 bases, and 9 bases lay between the germline ends. The CDR3 reads CASSVGQAMNTEAFF. DNA for the CDR3: TGTGCCAGCAGCGTAGGGCAGGCAATGAACACTGAAGCTTTCTTT.

The chain joins TRBV7-2 to TRBJ2-3; TRBD2 is a possible D gene (6 bases). Germline loops: CDR1 SGHTA, CDR2 FQGNSA. The V end lost 6 bases, the J end lost 6 bases, and 16 bases lay between the germline ends. This CDR3 region has 14 residues. This CDR3 reads CASRGGSSSDTQYF. The DNA of the CDR3 is TGTGCCAGCAGGGGGGGTTCCAGTTCCGATACGCAGTATTTT.

This chain uses TRBV7-8 with TRBJ1-3; D may be TRBD1 (6 bases). This CDR3 is 14 amino acids long. Per germline, CDR1 SGHVS and CDR2 FQNEAQ. V lost 6 bases and J lost 4, with 13 bases in between. The CDR3 sequence is CASRAYGTGNTIYF. The CDR3 DNA sequence: TGTGCCAGCAGAGCGTACGGGACAGGAAACACCATATATTTT.

V and J are TRBV28 and TRBJ1-5; D is unresolved. V lost 5 bases to trimming and J lost 8 bases, with 10 bases between them. Germline CDR1 reads MDHEN; CDR2 reads SYDVKM. The CDR3 contains 12 residues. In DNA, the CDR3 is TGTGCCAGCAGTACTAACCCGGAGCCCCAGCATTTT. Protein sequence: CASSTNPEPQHF.

The chain recombines TRBV9 with TRBJ1-1; D unresolved. The CDR3 loop spans 15 amino acids. Trimming removed 2 bases from V and 3 bases from J, with 14 bases in between. The germline gives CDR1 SGDLS, CDR2 YYNGEE. CDR3 in amino acids: CASSVGPSGDTEAFF. As DNA, the CDR3 is TGTGCCAGCAGCGTCGGCCCCAGCGGGGACACTGAAGCTTTCTTT.

This chain links TRBV11-3 with TRBJ2-7; 7 nucleotides agree with TRBD1. The junction had 2 bases not matched to a gene; V was cut back by 0 bases and J by 3 bases. There are 14 residues in the CDR3. Germline CDR1 SGHNT, CDR2 YENEEA. The DNA of the CDR3 is TGTGCCAGCAGCTTAGAGCCAGGGGGCTACGAGCAGTACTTC. It yields the protein CASSLEPGGYEQYF.

The J gene is TRBJ2-2, the V gene TRBV11-2, with 10 nucleotides matching TRBD1. Germline CDR1 is SGHAT and CDR2 is FQNNGV. CDR3 length equals 16 residues. J gave up 5 bases and V 2 bases, and 5 bases lay outside the gene matches. CDR3 residues: CASSLTGQGPTGELFF. The CDR3 DNA sequence: TGTGCCAGCAGCTTAACGGGACAGGGGCCGACCGGGGAGCTGTTTTTT.

This clone has only one observation. The rearrangement joins TRBV30 to TRBJ2-7, with a weak D call TRBD1 (6 bases). Trimming took 3 bases from V and 0 from J, leaving 9 bases between them. The CDR3 runs to 13 residues. The germline V gene encodes CDR1 GTSNPN and CDR2 SVGIG (reference sequence). This CDR3 reads CAWRGDTSYEQYF. The CDR3, as DNA: TGTGCCTGGAGGGGGGACACCTCCTACGAGCAGTACTTC.

CDR3 loop: CASSEVGGEPNYGYTF. The CDR3 region has the DNA TGTGCCAGCAGTGAAGTGGGGGGGGAGCCCAACTATGGCTACACCTTC. V usage is TRBV6-1 and J usage is TRBJ1-2; D perhaps matches TRBD1 (5 bases). V gave up 1 base and J gave up 2 bases, with 14 bases separating them. This CDR3 contains 16 residues. Germline CDR1 MNHNS, CDR2 SASEGT.

This clone turned up a few times. This sequence joins TRBV5-1 and TRBJ1-2; 8 bases match TRBD1. This CDR3 spans 14 amino acids. CDR1 is SGHRS, CDR2 YFSETQ, per germline. Trimming at V came to 4 bases and at J to 2 bases, leaving 4 bases not matched to a gene. The CDR3 coding sequence is TGCGCCAGCAGCCAGCAGGGGGCAAACTATGGCTACACCTTC. The encoded protein is CASSQQGANYGYTF. Combining the CDR3 with reference TRBV5-1 and TRBJ1-2 gives the whole variable domain KAGVTQTPRYLIKTRGQQVTLSCSPISGHRSVSWYQQTPGQGLQFLFEYFSETQRNKGNFPGRFSGRQFSNSRSEMNVSTLELGDSALYLCASSQQGANYGYTFGSGTRLTVV.

The J gene is TRBJ1-5, the V gene TRBV30; tentatively, D is TRBD1 (6 bases). The ends were cut back, 4 bases at V and 6 bases at J, with 19 bases in the middle. This CDR3 has 15 residues. Germline values: CDR1 GTSNPN, CDR2 SVGIG (reference sequence). CDR3 bases: TGTGCCTGGACCGAGGGGGATATTGGGAGTCAGCCCCAGCATTTT. As protein: CAWTEGDIGSQPQHF.

This clone was observed a few times. The chain carries TRBV7-2 and TRBJ2-4; 12 bases match TRBD2. This CDR3 spans 19 amino acids. The germline gives CDR1 SGHTA, CDR2 FQGNSA. V shed 1 base, J shed 2 bases, and the junction held 9 bases outside the gene matches. CDR3 sequence reads: CASSLDLAGGLISKNIQYF. Here the CDR3 DNA reads TGTGCCAGCAGCTTAGATCTAGCGGGGGGGCTAATATCCAAAAACATTCAGTACTTC.

The chain joins TRBV30 to TRBJ2-2; TRBD1 aligns across 9 bases. The CDR3 is 13 amino acids. The V gene end was trimmed by 6 bases and the J gene end by 7 bases; junction bases not matched to a gene: 6. The germline V gene encodes CDR1 GTSNPN and CDR2 SVGIG (reference sequence). CDR3 protein: CACQTGGNGELFF. The CDR3 bases are TGTGCCTGCCAGACAGGGGGTAACGGGGAGCTGTTTTTT. Looking up the rest from reference TRBV30 and TRBJ2-2 gives the full variable domain: SQTIHQWPATLVQPVGSPLSLECTVEGTSNPNLYWYRQAAGRGLQLLFYSVGIGQISSEVPQNLSASRPQDRQFILSSKKLLLSDSGFYLCACQTGGNGELFFGEGSRLTVL.

In regard to this clone: One end of the junction does not line up with germline, which may come from a read error. The rearrangement links TRBV7-6 to TRBJ2-2, with TRBD2 identical over 8 bases. Germline V gives CDR1 SGHVS, CDR2 FNYEAQ. This CDR3 contains 15 residues. In DNA, the CDR3 is TGTGCCCGCAGCTTATCGGGGGGGTATCCCGGGGAGCTGTTTTTT. Translating gives CARSLSGGYPGELFF.

The chain links TRBV13 to TRBJ2-5; D might be TRBD2 (5 bases). With 3 bases removed from V and 3 bases from J, the gap between germline ends came to 11 bases. This CDR3 spans 14 amino acids. Germline CDR1 is PRHDT and CDR2 is FYEKMQ (reference sequence). CDR3 nucleotide sequence: TGTGCCAGCAGCTTGAGGGCGTTGGAAGAGACCCAGTACTTC. Protein: CASSLRALEETQYF.

This clone was counted only a few times. V is TRBV18 and J is TRBJ1-1, with TRBD1 matching over 8 bases. The CDR3 loop spans 17 amino acids. CDR1 and CDR2 (germline): KGHSH, LQKENI. V dropped 3 bases and J dropped 0; count of bases not matched to a gene: 9. CDR3 protein: CASSPRQGWTMNTEAFF. CDR3 nucleotide sequence: TGTGCCAGCTCACCTCGACAGGGGTGGACCATGAACACTGAAGCTTTCTTT.

This chain joins TRBV7-2 and TRBJ2-5; D might be TRBD2 (6 bases). The J call may not be correct, given that the DNA end is closer to TRBJ2-7. CDR3 size: 13 residues. Germline CDR1 SGHTA, CDR2 FQGNSA. The CDR3 DNA sequence: TGTGCCAGCAGCTTACTAGCGTCCTACGAGCAGTACTTC. Translated, it gives CASSLLASYEQYF.

This chain joins TRBV7-9 and TRBJ1-2; the D gene is possibly TRBD1 (5 bases). V lost 2 bases and J 0 bases, leaving 10 bases between the germline ends. The CDR3 runs 15 residues. CDR1 is SEHNR and CDR2 is FQNEAQ in the germline V gene (reference sequence). CDR3 DNA: TGTGCCAGCAGCTTACGTGACAGAACTAACTATGGCTACACCTTC. Its protein is CASSLRDRTNYGYTF. Combining the CDR3 with reference TRBV7-9 and TRBJ1-2 gives the whole variable domain DTGVSQNPRHKITKRGQNVTFRCDPISEHNRLYWYRQTLGQGPEFLTYFQNEAQLEKSRLLSDRFSAERPKGSFSTLEIQRTEQGDSAMYLCASSLRDRTNYGYTFGSGTRLTVV.

The chain carries TRBV29-1 and TRBJ1-3; tentatively, D is TRBD1 (5 bases). Germline V CDR1 and CDR2: SQVTM, ANQGSEA. The CDR3 is 12 residues long. V was cut by 2 bases and J by 4 bases, with 6 bases left in between. For the CDR3, the DNA is TGCAGCGTTGAACAGGGAGGAAACACCATATATTTT. Translated: CSVEQGGNTIYF. The full variable domain, completed using reference TRBV29-1 and TRBJ1-3, is SAVISQKPSRDICQRGTSLTIQCQVDSQVTMMFWYRQQPGQSLTLIATANQGSEATYESGFVIDKFPISRPNLTFSTLTVSNMSPEDSSIYLCSVEQGGNTIYFGEGSWLTVV.

This clone occurred a few times. The chain joins TRBV30 to TRBJ1-2; 7 nucleotides align to TRBD1. This CDR3 has 15 residues. Germline-derived CDR1 and CDR2 are GTSNPN and SVGIG (reference sequence). V shed 0 bases, J shed 4 bases, and the junction held 8 bases outside the gene matches. The CDR3 sequence: CAWSVAGGDIYGYTF. The CDR3 bases are TGTGCCTGGAGTGTAGCAGGGGGAGATATCTATGGCTACACCTTC.

This clone has just a few counts. The CDR3 sequence is CASSPRVGGVEWAKNIQYF. DNA of the CDR3: TGTGCCAGCAGCCCGAGGGTGGGCGGGGTTGAATGGGCCAAAAACATTCAGTACTTC. This chain joins TRBV4-2 and TRBJ2-4, with a weak D call TRBD2 (6 bases). Trimming cost V 4 bases and J 1 base, with 23 bases left between them. CDR3 length: 19 amino acids. The germline V gene encodes CDR1 LGHNA and CDR2 YNFKEQ.

The chain employs TRBV18 and TRBJ2-3; D possibly corresponds to TRBD2 (6 bases). Germline values: CDR1 KGHSH, CDR2 LQKENI. V was pared by 10 bases and J by 2 bases, with 13 bases between. This CDR3 has 13 amino acids. The CDR3: CATIAEITDTQYF. DNA for the CDR3: TGTGCCACCATAGCGGAAATCACAGATACGCAGTATTTT.

The V gene is TRBV5-4, the J gene TRBJ1-1; unclear D gene. From germline, CDR1 is SGHNT and CDR2 YYREEE (reference sequence). Trimming cost V 4 bases and J 0 bases, with 16 bases left between them. The CDR3 spans 16 residues. In nucleotides, the CDR3 is TGTGCCAGCAGCGCACGGCACAGTGCCATGAACACTGAAGCTTTCTTT. Protein: CASSARHSAMNTEAFF.

The DNA for the CDR3 is TGTGCCAGCACCTTCAGGGGGGTAGCGGGGGGCCCCGGGGAGCTGTTTTTT. The encoded protein is CASTFRGVAGGPGELFF. V usage is TRBV7-6 and J usage is TRBJ2-2, with 10 nucleotides matching TRBD2. Germline V gene data show CDR1 as SGHVS and CDR2 as FNYEAQ. The ends lost 7 bases at V and 6 bases at J; junction bases unmatched: 14. The CDR3 is 17 amino acids.

The V gene is TRBV6-1, the J gene TRBJ2-2; the match to TRBD1 covers 10 bases. This CDR3 region has 15 residues. Trimming at V came to 4 bases and at J to 4 bases, leaving 3 bases not matched to a gene. In germline, CDR1 is MNHNS, CDR2 SASEGT. CDR3: CASSARDRGTGELFF. As DNA, the CDR3 is TGTGCCAGCAGTGCTCGGGACAGGGGCACCGGGGAGCTGTTTTTT.

This clone showed up just a few times. The J gene is TRBJ2-7, the V gene TRBV7-3; D might be TRBD2 (6 bases). Germline V gene sequence: CDR1 SGHTA, CDR2 FQGTGA. The CDR3 is made up of 16 amino acids. The ends were cut back, 5 bases at V and 7 bases at J, with 24 bases in the middle. As DNA, the CDR3 is TGTGCCAGCAGCCTGACAATGGGGGGAGGATTGGGGGAGCAGTACTTC. Its translation is CASSLTMGGGLGEQYF.